These T cell receptor beta chains were read from a single sample in a study of T cell responses to AZD1222 COVID-19 vaccine. Profiling relied on immunoSEQ multiplex PCR, and the TCRdb table lists in-frame clones only, not all of them. The table lists some 170,000 clones, around 94% of them singletons. The source was peripheral blood, collected 28 days after the second AZD1222 dose. The receptors derive from an adult who received the AZD1222 COVID-19 vaccine. Each CDR3 is given with its conserved first and last residue. D genes are given only for firm matches. Not every row has a clone size; where given, it reads once, few, many or a size class.

V gene	D gene	clone size	J gene	CDR3 DNA	CDR3 protein
TRBV5-4	TRBD2	NA	TRBJ2-7	TGTGCCAGCAGCTTGGACGGACTAGCGGCGAGGTACTTC	CASSLDGLAARYF
TRBV18	NA	NA	TRBJ1-5	TGTGCCAGCTCACGGGACAATTATCAGCCCCAGCATTTT	CASSRDNYQPQHF
TRBV24-1	NA	NA	TRBJ1-2	TGTGCCACCAGTGCATCGGTAGGTGGCTACACCTTC	CATSASVGGYTF
TRBV5-1	NA	NA	TRBJ1-4	TGCGCCAGCAGAAACGAAGGTGAAAAACTGTTTTTT	CASRNEGEKLFF
TRBV24-1	TRBD1	NA	TRBJ1-5	TGTGCCACCAGTGATAGGACAGGCCCTCATCAGCCCCAGCATTTT	CATSDRTGPHQPQHF
TRBV4-3	TRBD2	NA	TRBJ2-1	TGCGCCAGCTCCCCTACCGGGACTAGCGGGCTAGCCGCTTACAATGAGCAGTTCTTC	CASSPTGTSGLAAYNEQFF
TRBV4-1	NA	NA	TRBJ1-6	TGCGCCAGCAGCCCCGGCTGGGATAATTCACCCCTCCACTTT	CASSPGWDNSPLHF
TRBV7-9	NA	NA	TRBJ2-7	TGTGCCAGCAGCTCGACAAGATATAACTACGAGCAGTACTTC	CASSSTRYNYEQYF
TRBV12-3/TRBV12-4	NA	once	TRBJ2-3	TGTGCCAGCAGTTTTCCGGATTCGATGCAGTATTTT	CASSFPDSMQYF
TRBV14	NA	NA	TRBJ1-2	TGTGCCAGCAGCCAAGATTGGCGTGGCTATGGCTACACCTTC	CASSQDWRGYGYTF
TRBV14	TRBD2	NA	TRBJ2-1	TGTGCCAGCAGCCAGGGACTAGCGCGTCGCTCCTACAATGAGCAGTTCTTC	CASSQGLARRSYNEQFF
TRBV11-2	TRBD1	NA	TRBJ1-1	TGTGCCAGCAGCCACACGGACAGGGGGAACATTGAAGCTTTCTTT	CASSHTDRGNIEAFF
TRBV6-4	NA	once	TRBJ2-2	TGTGCCAGCAGGAGGGGTGGTAGCACCGGGGAGCTGTTTTTT	CASRRGGSTGELFF
TRBV2	NA	NA	TRBJ1-3	TGTGCCAGCAGTGGGACCGCCGGAAACACCATATATTTT	CASSGTAGNTIYF